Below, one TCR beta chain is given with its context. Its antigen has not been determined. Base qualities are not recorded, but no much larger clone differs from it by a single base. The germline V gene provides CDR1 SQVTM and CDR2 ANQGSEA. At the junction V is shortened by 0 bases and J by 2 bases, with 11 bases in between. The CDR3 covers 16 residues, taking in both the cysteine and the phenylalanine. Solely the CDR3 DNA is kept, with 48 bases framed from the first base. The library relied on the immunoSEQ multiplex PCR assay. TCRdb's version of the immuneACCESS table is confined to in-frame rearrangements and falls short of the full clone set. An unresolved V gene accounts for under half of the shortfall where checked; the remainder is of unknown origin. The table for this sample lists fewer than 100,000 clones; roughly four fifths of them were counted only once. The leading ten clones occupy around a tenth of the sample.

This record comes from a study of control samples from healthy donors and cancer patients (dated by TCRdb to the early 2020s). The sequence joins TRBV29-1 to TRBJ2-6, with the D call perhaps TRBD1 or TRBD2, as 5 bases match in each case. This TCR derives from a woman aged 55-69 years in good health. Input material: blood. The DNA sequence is TGCAGCGTTGAAGATCCAGGGAGTCCTGGGGCCAACGTCCTGACTTTC. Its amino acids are CSVEDPGSPGANVLTF. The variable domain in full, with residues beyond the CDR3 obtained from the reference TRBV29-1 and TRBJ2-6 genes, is SAVISQKPSRDICQRGTSLTIQCQVDSQVTMMFWYRQQPGQSLTLIATANQGSEATYESGFVIDKFPISRPNLTFSTLTVSNMSPEDSSIYLCSVEDPGSPGANVLTFGAGSRLTVL.